The 7 T cell receptor beta chains reported below all come from one sample, sequenced in a study of cytomegalovirus exposure and HLA in healthy donors. PCR primers comprised 60 Vbeta and 13 Jbeta primers. The repertoire was sequenced with immunoSEQ multiplex PCR; TCRdb's copy has only in-frame clones and lacks some. The sample has around 200,000 clones; 70% to 85% are singletons. The sample consisted of PBMCs. The source is a girl aged 2-9 years in good health and CMV-seropositive.

In this sample, this clone turned up a few times. This chain joins TRBV29-1 and TRBJ1-5, with 10 nucleotides matching TRBD1. Germline V gene data show CDR1 as SQVTM and CDR2 as ANQGSEA. There are 14 residues in the CDR3. Trimming cost V 5 bases and J 3 bases; bases outside gene matches: 4. This CDR3 reads CSVTGTGDNQPQHF. CDR3 sequence (DNA): TGCAGCGTTACCGGGACAGGGGACAATCAGCCCCAGCATTTT.

This clone has a single count. The genes are TRBV9 and TRBJ2-2; D might be TRBD1 (8 bases). Germline V gives CDR1 SGDLS, CDR2 YYNGEE. The germline V and J ends were trimmed by 3 bases and 5 bases, with 23 bases remaining between them. The CDR3 extends over 18 amino acids. CDR3 protein: CASSAGGGRGLRTGELFF. CDR3 coding DNA: TGTGCCAGCAGCGCGGGGGGTGGCAGGGGGCTTAGGACCGGGGAGCTGTTTTTT.

The chain is built from TRBV5-1 and TRBJ1-5; no firm D call. CDR1 SGHRS and CDR2 YFSETQ come from the germline V gene. V was shortened by 5 bases and J by 5 bases, with 11 bases between the two germline ends. This CDR3 is built from 13 residues. CDR3 DNA: TGCGCCAGCAGGGAGGGCGAGGATCAGCCCCAGCATTTT. Translated, it gives CASREGEDQPQHF.

The chain employs TRBV2 and TRBJ1-5; D is unresolved. The CDR3 totals 14 residues. Germline CDR1 is SNHLY and CDR2 is FYNNEI. The V and J ends lost 7 bases and 0 bases respectively, with 10 bases between them. DNA for the CDR3: TGTGCCAGCACGACTGTCAATAGCAATCAGCCCCAGCATTTT. It yields the protein CASTTVNSNQPQHF. The variable domain in full, completed from reference TRBV2 and TRBJ1-5, reads EPEVTQTPSHQVTQMGQEVILRCVPISNHLYFYWYRQILGQKVEFLVSFYNNEISEKSEIFDDQFSVERPDGSNFTLKIRSTKLEDSAMYFCASTTVNSNQPQHFGDGTRLSIL.

The CDR3 sequence is CARDRGGELFF. CDR3 in DNA: TGTGCCAGAGACAGGGGCGGGGAGCTGTTTTTT. This rearrangement joins TRBV2 to TRBJ2-2, with 8 nucleotides matching TRBD1. Germline values: CDR1 SNHLY, CDR2 FYNNEI. CDR3 length equals 11 residues. Germline trimming cut 9 bases from V and 7 bases from J; bases unmatched to any gene: 1. Based on the CDR3 plus reference TRBV2 and TRBJ2-2, the full variable domain is EPEVTQTPSHQVTQMGQEVILRCVPISNHLYFYWYRQILGQKVEFLVSFYNNEISEKSEIFDDQFSVERPDGSNFTLKIRSTKLEDSAMYFCARDRGGELFFGEGSRLTVL.

This chain links TRBV7-9 with TRBJ2-1, with 8 bases matching TRBD2. V dropped 4 bases and J dropped 7; count of bases not matched to a gene: 12. This CDR3 comprises 16 residues. CDR1 is SEHNR, CDR2 FQNEAQ, per germline (reference sequence). CDR3 sequence: CASSSGLAFLLNEQFF. The DNA of the CDR3 is TGTGCCAGCAGCTCAGGACTAGCTTTTTTGTTGAATGAGCAGTTCTTC. The variable domain in full, completed from reference TRBV7-9 and TRBJ2-1, reads DTGVSQNPRHKITKRGQNVTFRCDPISEHNRLYWYRQTLGQGPEFLTYFQNEAQLEKSRLLSDRFSAERPKGSFSTLEIQRTEQGDSAMYLCASSSGLAFLLNEQFFGPGTRLTVL.

The V gene is TRBV14, the J gene TRBJ2-1; 8 nucleotides match TRBD2. CDR3 length: 18 amino acids. The V and J ends lost 4 bases and 4 bases, in that order; junction bases with no gene match: 15. Germline assignment: CDR1 SGHDN and CDR2 FVKESK. The CDR3 loop is CASSPGSSGADLYNEQFF. The CDR3 region has the DNA TGTGCCAGCAGCCCCGGGAGTAGCGGGGCAGACCTGTACAATGAGCAGTTCTTC. The complete variable domain, with remaining parts taken from reference TRBV14 and TRBJ2-1, reads EAGVTQFPSHSVIEKGQTVTLRCDPISGHDNLYWYRRVMGKEIKFLLHFVKESKQDESGMPNNRFLAERTGGTYSTLKVQPAELEDSGVYFCASSPGSSGADLYNEQFFGPGTRLTVL.